This T cell receptor beta chain was sequenced during a study of regulatory T cells in long-lasting Graves disease. Time point denoted: newly diagnosed GD, antithyroid drugs for less than 3 months. There was RNA extracted from PBMCs, and the TCR library was made from it. Arm-PCR with iRepertoire HTBI primers amplified the CDR3 regions for these TCR beta libraries. Original analysis: Samples collectively showed fewer than 80 TRBV and more than 12 TRBJ segments. TCRdb processed the multiplex PCR reads anew with MiXCR; each CDR3 protein has one entry. The V and J calls shown here were made by TCRdb, not taken from the authors' results. The sample records 350,000 to 550,000 distinct CDR3 sequences, 15% being singletons. The J segment lost 2 bases and the V segment lost 5 bases, leaving 8 bases of the junction unmatched. CDR1 and CDR2 (germline): DFQATT, SNEGSKA (reference sequence). The CDR3 is 14 amino acids.

The table lists this clonotype with a few counts. Its antigen is still unknown. General observations from the study: Whereas approximately 980 public clonotypes were shared by new patients, persistent patients shared more, at 2,500 to 3,000.

In addition, the sample was reused for a study of T cells in Graves' hyperthyroidism and ophthalmopathy. In that study: Diagnosis relied on clinical symptoms, serum thyroxine and TRAb, thyroid ultrasound and orbital computed tomography.

The genes are TRBV20-1 and TRBJ2-7; 8 nucleotides line up with TRBD2. Sequenced material: peripheral blood mononuclear cells (PBMCs), taken at new diagnosis, from a patient treated with antithyroid drugs. The sequence derives from a young woman with Graves disease. The CDR3: CSAPWGTRAYEQYF. Here the CDR3 DNA reads TGCAGTGCTCCGTGGGGGACTAGGGCCTACGAGCAGTACTTC.